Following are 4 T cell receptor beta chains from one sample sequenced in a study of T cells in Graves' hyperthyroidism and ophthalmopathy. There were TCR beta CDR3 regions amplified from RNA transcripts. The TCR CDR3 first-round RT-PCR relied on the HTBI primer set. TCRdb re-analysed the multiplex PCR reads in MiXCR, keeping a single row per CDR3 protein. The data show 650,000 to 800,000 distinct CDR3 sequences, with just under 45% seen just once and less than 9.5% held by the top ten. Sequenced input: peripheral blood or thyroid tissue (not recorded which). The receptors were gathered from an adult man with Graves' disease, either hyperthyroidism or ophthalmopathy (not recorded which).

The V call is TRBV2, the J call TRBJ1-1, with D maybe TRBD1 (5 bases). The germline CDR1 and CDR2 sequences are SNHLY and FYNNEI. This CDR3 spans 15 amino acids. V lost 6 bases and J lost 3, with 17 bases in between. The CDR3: CASSQDEGYYTEAFF. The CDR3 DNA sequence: TGTGCCAGCAGCCAAGATGAGGGGTATTACACTGAAGCTTTCTTT.

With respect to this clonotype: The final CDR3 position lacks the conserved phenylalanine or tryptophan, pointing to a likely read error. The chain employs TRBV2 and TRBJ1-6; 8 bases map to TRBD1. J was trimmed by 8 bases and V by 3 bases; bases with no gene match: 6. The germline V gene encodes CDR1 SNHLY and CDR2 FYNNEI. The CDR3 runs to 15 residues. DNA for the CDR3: TGTGCCAGCAGTGAGCCGACAGGGGAGGATTCACCCCTCCACCTT. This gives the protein CASSEPTGEDSPLHL.

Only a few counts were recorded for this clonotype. CDR3 amino acids: CSARDRKGWEAEAFF. CDR3 DNA: TGCAGTGCTAGAGATCGCAAGGGGTGGGAGGCTGAAGCTTTCTTT. The genes are TRBV20-1 and TRBJ1-1, with D tentatively TRBD1 (5 bases). The CDR3 runs 15 residues. V was clipped by 0 bases and J by 6 bases, with 17 bases between them. Germline values: CDR1 DFQATT, CDR2 SNEGSKA (reference sequence).

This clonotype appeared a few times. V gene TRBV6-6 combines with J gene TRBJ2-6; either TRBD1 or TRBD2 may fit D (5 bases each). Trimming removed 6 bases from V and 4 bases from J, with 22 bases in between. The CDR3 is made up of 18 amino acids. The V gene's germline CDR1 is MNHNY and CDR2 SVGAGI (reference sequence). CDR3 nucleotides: TGTGCCAGCAGCCAGCTTCGGGGCAGCCTCCTCGGGGCCAACGTCCTGACTTTC. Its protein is CASSQLRGSLLGANVLTF.